This note documents a single T cell receptor beta chain sequence. This sample stems from a study of shared clonotypes between healthy human individuals. V was shortened by 4 bases and J by 3 bases, with 16 bases between the two germline ends. The CDR3 runs 15 residues. Germline lookup yields CDR1 LNHNV and CDR2 YYDKDF (reference sequence). Sequencing was performed with immunoSEQ multiplex PCR; in TCRdb, only in-frame clones are kept and a portion is missing. The data hold hundreds of thousands of clones, with roughly nine tenths observed a single time. Naive CD8 cells lacked CD45RO and underwent positive selection for CCR7, leaving out terminally differentiated effector memory CD45RA+ cells. Donors had no recently reported acute infections or vaccinations and were HIV-negative.

This chain connects TRBV15 to TRBJ2-7; D possibly matches TRBD1 or TRBD2 (5 bases each). What was sequenced was naive CD8+ T cells sorted from blood. This clonotype was sampled from a man in his thirties or forties in good health. In nucleotides, the CDR3 is TGTGCCACCAGCAACCGGGACGTAGGTAACTACGAGCAGTACTTC. It codes for CATSNRDVGNYEQYF.